The text below deals with one T cell receptor beta chain. Sample time point: week 3, after first cycle of checkpoint inhibitor. The sample originates from a study of blood T cell dynamics during melanoma immunotherapy. A fixed DNA input of 300 to 350 ng was used per bulk PBMC sample. Clones were read by immunoSEQ multiplex PCR, and TCRdb kept only the in-frame ones, dropping some. The profile shows 10,000 to 12,000 clones, about nine tenths of them singletons. The TCR sequence derives from a human donor with melanoma. Sequences were derived from blood, sampled from a patient treated with checkpoint blockade.

As DNA, the CDR3 is TGCGCCAGCAGCGCACTAGCGGGGAGCGAAGAGACCCAGTACTTC. Protein: CASSALAGSEETQYF. The chain links TRBV5-1 to TRBJ2-5, with TRBD2 identical over 10 bases. Trimming took 4 bases from V and 3 from J; bases not matched to a gene: 6. The CDR3 sequence is 15 residues long. Germline V lookup: CDR1 SGHRS, CDR2 YFSETQ.